This T cell receptor beta chain was sequenced for a study of T cell repertoires in cytomegalovirus infection. Study-wide findings and caveats: The study found HLA-C-restricted CMV-specific TCR beta clonotypes dominating the ex vivo response.

This clonotype was detected only a few times. Its antigen remains unknown. TCRdb used MiXCR to reprocess the reads, holding one entry per CDR3 protein. The data show 740,000 or so distinct CDR3 sequences, under 40% seen once. The germline V gene has CDR1 MNHEY and CDR2 SVGAGI. V was clipped by 2 bases and J by 6 bases; unmatched bases: 3. The CDR3 is 15 amino acids. The sequence derives from a human donor in good health (CMV status not recorded). Some clones in this sample may be carry-over from other donors' samples. This rearrangement joins TRBV6-5 to TRBJ2-1; 11 nucleotides agree with TRBD2. The sample consisted of PBMCs. The CDR3 DNA sequence: TGTGCCAGCAGTTACAATAGCGGGAGGGCCAATGAGCAGTTCTTC. It yields the protein CASSYNSGRANEQFF.